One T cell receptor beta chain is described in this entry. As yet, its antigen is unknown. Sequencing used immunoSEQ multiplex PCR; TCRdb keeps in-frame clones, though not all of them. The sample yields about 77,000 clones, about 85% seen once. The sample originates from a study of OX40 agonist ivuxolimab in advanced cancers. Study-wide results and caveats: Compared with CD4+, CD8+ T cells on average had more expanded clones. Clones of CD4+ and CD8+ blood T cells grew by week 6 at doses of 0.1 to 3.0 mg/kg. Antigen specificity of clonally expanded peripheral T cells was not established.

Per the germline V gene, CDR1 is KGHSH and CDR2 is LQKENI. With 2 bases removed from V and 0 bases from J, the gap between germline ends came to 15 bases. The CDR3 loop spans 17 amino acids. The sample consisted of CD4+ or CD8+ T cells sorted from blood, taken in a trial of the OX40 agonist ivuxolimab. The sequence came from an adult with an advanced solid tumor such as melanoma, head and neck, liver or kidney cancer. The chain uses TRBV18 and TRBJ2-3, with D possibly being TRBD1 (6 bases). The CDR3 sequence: CASSPSQGWTSTDTQYF. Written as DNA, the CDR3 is TGTGCCAGCTCACCATCACAGGGATGGACGAGCACAGATACGCAGTATTTT.